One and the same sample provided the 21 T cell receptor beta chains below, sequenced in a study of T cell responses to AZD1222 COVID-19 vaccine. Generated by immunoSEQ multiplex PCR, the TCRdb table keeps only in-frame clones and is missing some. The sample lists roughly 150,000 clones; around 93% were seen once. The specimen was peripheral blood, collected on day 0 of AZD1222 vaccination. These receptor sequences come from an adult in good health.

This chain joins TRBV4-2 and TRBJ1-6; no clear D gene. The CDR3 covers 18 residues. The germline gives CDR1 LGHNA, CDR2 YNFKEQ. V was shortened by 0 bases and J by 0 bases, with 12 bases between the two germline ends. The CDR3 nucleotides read TGTGCCAGCAGCCAAGATTTTCCGTGGAGCTCCTATAATTCACCCCTCCACTTT. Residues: CASSQDFPWSSYNSPLHF.

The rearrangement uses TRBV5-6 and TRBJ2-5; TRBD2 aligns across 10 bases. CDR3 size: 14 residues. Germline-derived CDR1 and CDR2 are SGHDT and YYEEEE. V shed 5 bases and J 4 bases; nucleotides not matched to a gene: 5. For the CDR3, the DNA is TGTGCCAGCAGAACCGGGACTAGCGTAGAGACCCAGTACTTC. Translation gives CASRTGTSVETQYF.

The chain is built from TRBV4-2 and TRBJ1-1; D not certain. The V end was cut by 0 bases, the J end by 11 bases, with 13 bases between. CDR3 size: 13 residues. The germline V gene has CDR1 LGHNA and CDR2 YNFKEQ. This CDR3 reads CASSQDPLLLAFF. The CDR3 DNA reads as TGTGCCAGCAGCCAAGATCCCCTCTTACTCGCTTTCTTT.

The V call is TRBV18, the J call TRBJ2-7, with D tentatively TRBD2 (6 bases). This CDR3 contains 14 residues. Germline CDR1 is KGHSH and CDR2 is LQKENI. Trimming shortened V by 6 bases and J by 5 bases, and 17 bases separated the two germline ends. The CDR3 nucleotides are TGTGCCAGCTCCTTATTTGGACTAACCGACGAGCAGTACTTC. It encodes CASSLFGLTDEQYF.

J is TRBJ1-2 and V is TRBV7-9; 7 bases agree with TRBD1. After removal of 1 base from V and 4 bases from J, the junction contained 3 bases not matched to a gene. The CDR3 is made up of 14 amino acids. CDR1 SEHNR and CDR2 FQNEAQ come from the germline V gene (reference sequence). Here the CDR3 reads CASSLEGGSYGYTF. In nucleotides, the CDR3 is TGTGCCAGCAGCTTAGAAGGGGGCTCCTATGGCTACACCTTC.

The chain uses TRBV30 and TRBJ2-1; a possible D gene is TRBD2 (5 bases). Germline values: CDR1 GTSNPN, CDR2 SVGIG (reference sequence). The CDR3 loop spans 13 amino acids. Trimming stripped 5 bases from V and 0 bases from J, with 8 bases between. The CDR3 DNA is TGTGCCTGGGGACGGGGCTCCTACAATGAGCAGTTCTTC. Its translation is CAWGRGSYNEQFF. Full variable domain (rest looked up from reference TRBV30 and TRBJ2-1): SQTIHQWPATLVQPVGSPLSLECTVEGTSNPNLYWYRQAAGRGLQLLFYSVGIGQISSEVPQNLSASRPQDRQFILSSKKLLLSDSGFYLCAWGRGSYNEQFFGPGTRLTVL.

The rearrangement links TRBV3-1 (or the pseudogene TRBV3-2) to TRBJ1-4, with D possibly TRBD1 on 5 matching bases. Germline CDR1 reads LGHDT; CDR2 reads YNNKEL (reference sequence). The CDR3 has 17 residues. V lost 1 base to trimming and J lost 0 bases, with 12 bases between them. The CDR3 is CASSQGTGVATNEKLFF. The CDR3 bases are TGTGCCAGCAGCCAAGGAACAGGCGTTGCAACTAATGAAAAACTGTTTTTT.

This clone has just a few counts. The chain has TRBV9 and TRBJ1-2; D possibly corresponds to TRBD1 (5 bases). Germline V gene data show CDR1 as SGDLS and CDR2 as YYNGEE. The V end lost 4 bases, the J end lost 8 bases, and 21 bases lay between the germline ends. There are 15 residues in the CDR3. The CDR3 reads CASSPTSGLPQGYTF. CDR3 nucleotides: TGTGCCAGCAGCCCCACTTCGGGGCTCCCTCAGGGCTACACCTTC.

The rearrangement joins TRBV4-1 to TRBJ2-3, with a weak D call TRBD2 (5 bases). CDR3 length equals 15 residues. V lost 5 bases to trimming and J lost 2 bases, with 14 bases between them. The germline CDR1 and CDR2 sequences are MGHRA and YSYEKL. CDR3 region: CASSGRGWTTDTQYF. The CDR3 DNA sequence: TGCGCCAGCAGCGGGAGAGGTTGGACCACAGATACGCAGTATTTT.

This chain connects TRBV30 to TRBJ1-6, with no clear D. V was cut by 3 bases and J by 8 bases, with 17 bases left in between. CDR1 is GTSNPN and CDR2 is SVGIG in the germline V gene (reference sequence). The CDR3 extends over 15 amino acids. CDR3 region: CAWSTGIPADSPLHF. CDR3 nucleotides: TGTGCCTGGAGCACCGGGATCCCGGCAGATTCACCCCTCCACTTT.

The CDR3, as DNA: TGTGCCAGCAGTTTAGCCGGGCAAGTTCAGGATACGCAGTATTTT. Translating it yields CASSLAGQVQDTQYF. The chain links TRBV28 to TRBJ2-3; D remains ambiguous. V was shortened by 2 bases and J by 6 bases, with 15 bases between the two germline ends. Germline CDR1 MDHEN, CDR2 SYDVKM. The CDR3 runs to 15 residues.

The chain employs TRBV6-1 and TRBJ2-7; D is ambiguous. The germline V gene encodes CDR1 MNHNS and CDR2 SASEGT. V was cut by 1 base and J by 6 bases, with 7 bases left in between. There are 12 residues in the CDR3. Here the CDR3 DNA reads TGTGCCAGCAGTGAAGTTGTCCCCGAGCAGTACTTC. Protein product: CASSEVVPEQYF.

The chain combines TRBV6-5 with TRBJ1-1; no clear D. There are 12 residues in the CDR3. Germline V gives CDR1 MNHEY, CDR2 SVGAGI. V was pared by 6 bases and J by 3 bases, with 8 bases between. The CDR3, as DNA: TGTGCCAGCAGGAGGGAGGACACTGAAGCTTTCTTT. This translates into CASRREDTEAFF.

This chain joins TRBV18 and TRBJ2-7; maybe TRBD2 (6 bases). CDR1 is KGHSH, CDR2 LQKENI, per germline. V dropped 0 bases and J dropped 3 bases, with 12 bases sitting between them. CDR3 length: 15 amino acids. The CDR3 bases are TGTGCCAGCTCACCACCTGGAGGGAGTCACTACGAGCAGTACTTC. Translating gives CASSPPGGSHYEQYF.

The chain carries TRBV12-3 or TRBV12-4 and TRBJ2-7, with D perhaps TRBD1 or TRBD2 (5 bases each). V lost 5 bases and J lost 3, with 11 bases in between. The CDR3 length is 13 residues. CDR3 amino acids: CASSEGSNYEQYF. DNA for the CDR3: TGTGCCAGCAGTGAGGGGAGCAACTACGAGCAGTACTTC.

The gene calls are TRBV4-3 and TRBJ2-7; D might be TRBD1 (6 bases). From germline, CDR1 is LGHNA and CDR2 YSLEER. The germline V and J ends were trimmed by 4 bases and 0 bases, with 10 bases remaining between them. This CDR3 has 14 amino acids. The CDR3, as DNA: TGCGCCAGCAGCCCAGGGGTCCCCTCCTACGAGCAGTACTTC. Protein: CASSPGVPSYEQYF.

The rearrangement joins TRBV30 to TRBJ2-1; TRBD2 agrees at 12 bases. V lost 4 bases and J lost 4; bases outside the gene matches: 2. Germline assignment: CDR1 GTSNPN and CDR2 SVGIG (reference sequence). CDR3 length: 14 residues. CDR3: CAWKLAGGYNEQFF. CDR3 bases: TGTGCCTGGAAACTAGCGGGGGGTTACAATGAGCAGTTCTTC.

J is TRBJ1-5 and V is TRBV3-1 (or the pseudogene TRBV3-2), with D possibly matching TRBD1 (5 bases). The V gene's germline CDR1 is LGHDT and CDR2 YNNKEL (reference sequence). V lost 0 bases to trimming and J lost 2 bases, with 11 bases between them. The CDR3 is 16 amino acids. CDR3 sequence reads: CASSQDLKGCNQPQHF. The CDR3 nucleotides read TGTGCCAGCAGCCAAGATCTGAAGGGGTGCAATCAGCCCCAGCATTTT.

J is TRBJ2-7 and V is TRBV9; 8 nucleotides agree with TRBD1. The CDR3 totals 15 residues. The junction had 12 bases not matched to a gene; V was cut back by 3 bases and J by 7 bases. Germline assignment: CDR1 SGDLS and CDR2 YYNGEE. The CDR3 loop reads CASSAGSGQAKEQYF. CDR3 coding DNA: TGTGCCAGCAGCGCCGGATCGGGACAGGCTAAAGAGCAGTACTTC.

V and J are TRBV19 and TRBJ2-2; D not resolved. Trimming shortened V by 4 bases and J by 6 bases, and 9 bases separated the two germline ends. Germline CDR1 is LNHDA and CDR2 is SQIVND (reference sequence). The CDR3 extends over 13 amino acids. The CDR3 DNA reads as TGTGCCAGTAGTACCGAGTTATCCGGGGAGCTGTTTTTT. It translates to CASSTELSGELFF.

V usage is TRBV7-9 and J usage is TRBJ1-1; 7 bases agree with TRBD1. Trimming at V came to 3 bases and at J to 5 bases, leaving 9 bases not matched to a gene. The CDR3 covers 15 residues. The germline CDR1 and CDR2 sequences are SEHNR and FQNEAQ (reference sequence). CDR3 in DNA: TGTGCCAGCAGCTTTACAGGGGTGAGGGTTACTGAAGCTTTCTTT. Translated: CASSFTGVRVTEAFF.